What follows is one T cell receptor (beta chain) and its context. This entry comes from a study of blood T cells in healthy people across ages. About the study: With template switching, about one barcoded beta molecule was captured per two T cells.

Researchers collected about 9.7 milliliters of peripheral blood from every single donor. There were at least 5.5 micrograms of total RNA extracted from every sample. A second PCR, run for about 7 to 11 cycles, used a sample-barcoded 5' primer plus a J-beta primer mix. Each CDR3 protein is one row after TCRdb ran MiXCR on the 5' RACE reads. This sample has about 1.8 million distinct CDR3 sequences; 40% to 55% occur once, and the top ten carry over 2%. This CDR3 comprises 14 residues. V lost 5 bases and J 4 bases, leaving 12 bases between the germline ends. Sequenced input: blood. The TCR originated in a woman between 40 and 55 years old in good health. The V gene is TRBV12-3 or TRBV12-4, the J gene TRBJ1-5; D is unresolved. The CDR3 DNA reads as TGTGCCAGCAGTCCGACGTCGGGGAATCAGCCCCAGCATTTT. Translation gives CASSPTSGNQPQHF.